This TCR beta chain was observed in a study of technical replicates of blood from a handful of donors. Germline V gene lookup returns CDR1 MGHDK and CDR2 SYGVNS. The CDR3 is 15 amino acids. Germline trimming cut 8 bases from V and 3 bases from J; bases unmatched to any gene: 11. Assay: immunoSEQ multiplex PCR; the TCRdb copy retains only in-frame clones and omits some. The table has some 66,000 clones, 98% seen once; the top ten hold under 0.2%. This chain links TRBV25-1 with TRBJ1-2; TRBD1 agrees at 8 bases. The sequenced material came from T cells isolated from PBMCs. This TCR was recovered from a human donor in good health. CDR3 DNA sequence: TGTGCCAGCTTCAAAGACAGGGGTTTCGACTATGGCTACACCTTC. It codes for CASFKDRGFDYGYTF.